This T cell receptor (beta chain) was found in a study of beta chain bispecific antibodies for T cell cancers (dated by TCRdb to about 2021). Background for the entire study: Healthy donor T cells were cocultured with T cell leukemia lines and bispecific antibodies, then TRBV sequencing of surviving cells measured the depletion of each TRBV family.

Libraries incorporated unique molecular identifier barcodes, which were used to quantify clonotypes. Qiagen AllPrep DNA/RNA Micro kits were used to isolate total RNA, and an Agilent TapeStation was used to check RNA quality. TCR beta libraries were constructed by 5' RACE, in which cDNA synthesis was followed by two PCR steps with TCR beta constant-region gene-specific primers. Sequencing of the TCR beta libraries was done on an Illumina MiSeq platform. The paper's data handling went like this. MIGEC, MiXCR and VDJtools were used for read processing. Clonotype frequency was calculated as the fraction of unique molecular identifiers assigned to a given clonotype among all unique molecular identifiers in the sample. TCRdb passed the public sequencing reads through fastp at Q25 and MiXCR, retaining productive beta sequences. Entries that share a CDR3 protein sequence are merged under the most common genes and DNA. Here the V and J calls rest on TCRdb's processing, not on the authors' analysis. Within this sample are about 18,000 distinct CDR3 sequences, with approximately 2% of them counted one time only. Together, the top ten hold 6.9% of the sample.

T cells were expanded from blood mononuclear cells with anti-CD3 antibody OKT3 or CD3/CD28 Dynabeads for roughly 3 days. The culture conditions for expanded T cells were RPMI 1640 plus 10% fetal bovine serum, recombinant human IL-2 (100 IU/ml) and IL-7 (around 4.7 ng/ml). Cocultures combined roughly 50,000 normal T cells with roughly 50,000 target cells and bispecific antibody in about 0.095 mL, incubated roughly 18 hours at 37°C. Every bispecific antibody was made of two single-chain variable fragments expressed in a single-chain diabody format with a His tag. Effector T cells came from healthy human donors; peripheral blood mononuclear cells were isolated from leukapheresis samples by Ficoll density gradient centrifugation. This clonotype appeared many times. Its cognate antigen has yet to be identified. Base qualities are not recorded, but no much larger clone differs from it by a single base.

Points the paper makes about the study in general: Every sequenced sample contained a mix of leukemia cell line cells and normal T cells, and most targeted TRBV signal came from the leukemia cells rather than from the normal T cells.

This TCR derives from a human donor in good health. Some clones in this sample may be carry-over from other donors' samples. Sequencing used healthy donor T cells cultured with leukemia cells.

The bases are TGTGCCAGCAGTTACTCTCTCGGGTTCTACAATGAGCAGTTCTTC. It encodes CASSYSLGFYNEQFF. Recombination connected TRBV6-5 to TRBJ2-1; no D gene can be assigned with confidence. The CDR3, from cysteine to phenylalanine, totals 15 residues. Solely the CDR3 DNA is kept, with 45 bases framed from the first base. The CDR1 and CDR2 encoded by the germline V gene are MNHEY and SVGAGI. V lost 0 bases and J lost 3 bases; the stretch between them is 9 bases long.